One sample yielded the 21 T cell receptor beta chains listed below, sequenced in a study of control samples from healthy donors and cancer patients. Only in-frame clones appear in the TCRdb table, and some are missing; sequencing was by immunoSEQ multiplex PCR. The profile shows 140,000 to 150,000 clones, 93% of them singletons. Specimen: blood. These receptors were obtained from a man younger than 30 in good health.

The rearrangement uses TRBV15 and TRBJ2-4; D remains unclear. V lost 1 base and J lost 0, with 16 bases in between. Germline values: CDR1 LNHNV, CDR2 YYDKDF (reference sequence). This CDR3 region has 18 residues. The CDR3 DNA sequence: TGTGCCACCAGCAGAGGTAGTTTGGAGAGACTAGCCAAAAACATTCAGTACTTC. It translates to CATSRGSLERLAKNIQYF.

This clone was counted once. The V gene is TRBV27, the J gene TRBJ1-5, with a possible D match to TRBD1 (5 bases). Germline V gene lookup returns CDR1 MNHEY and CDR2 SMNVEV (reference sequence). Trimming shortened V by 3 bases and J by 6 bases, and 9 bases separated the two germline ends. There are 13 residues in the CDR3. CDR3 DNA sequence: TGTGCCAGCAGTTTGGGGGAGGGTCAGCCCCAGCATTTT. The encoded protein is CASSLGEGQPQHF.

V and J are TRBV3-1 (or the pseudogene TRBV3-2) and TRBJ2-2; 7 positions match TRBD1. This CDR3 region has 14 residues. Germline V gene lookup returns CDR1 LGHDT and CDR2 YNNKEL (reference sequence). J gave up 4 bases and V 8 bases, and 7 bases lay outside the gene matches. CDR3 sequence (DNA): TGTGCCAGCTTTCAAAGGGGGCCCACCGGGGAGCTGTTTTTT. Protein product: CASFQRGPTGELFF.

V and J are TRBV15 and TRBJ2-4; 9 bases agree with TRBD2. V was clipped by 0 bases and J by 8 bases; unmatched bases: 11. This CDR3 contains 17 residues. Germline loops: CDR1 LNHNV, CDR2 YYDKDF (reference sequence). The CDR3 coding sequence is TGTGCCACCAGCAGAGAAGGCGGGAGGGGATGGACGGACATTCAGTACTTC. It translates to CATSREGGRGWTDIQYF.

J is TRBJ2-7 and V is TRBV4-2, with no clear D. Germline CDR1 reads LGHNA; CDR2 reads YNFKEQ. This CDR3 has 14 residues. V lost 4 bases and J lost 2, with 12 bases in between. CDR3 sequence: CASSPPLPPYEQYF. In DNA form, the CDR3 reads TGTGCCAGCAGCCCACCTTTACCTCCCTACGAGCAGTACTTC.

The rearrangement uses TRBV28 and TRBJ1-4, with 7 bases matching TRBD1. Germline assignment: CDR1 MDHEN and CDR2 SYDVKM. The CDR3 has 14 amino acids. Unmatched junction bases numbered 9, after V lost 6 bases and J lost 8 bases. The CDR3 DNA reads as TGTGCCAGCAGCCACGGGACAGCCGGCGAAAAACTGTTTTTT. It encodes CASSHGTAGEKLFF.

The rearrangement uses TRBV10-3 and TRBJ2-5; D is possibly TRBD2 (6 bases). There are 13 residues in the CDR3. The V and J ends lost 6 bases and 2 bases respectively, with 10 bases between them. CDR1 is ENHRY and CDR2 is SYGVKD in the germline V gene. CDR3 nucleotide sequence: TGTGCCATCAGCCCGGGGGTTCAAGAGACCCAGTACTTC. This translates into CAISPGVQETQYF.

Note on this clone: Sequence at one end of the junction differs from germline and may be a read error. V is TRBV19 and J is TRBJ2-5; 8 bases align to TRBD2. Per germline, CDR1 LNHDA and CDR2 SQIVND (reference sequence). The CDR3 spans 11 residues. This CDR3 reads CASSGSGVLDF. The CDR3, as DNA: TGTGCCAGTAGTGGTAGCGGGGTTTTGGACTTC.

This sequence joins TRBV30 and TRBJ2-7; 7 bases match TRBD2. V gave up 6 bases and J gave up 0 bases; unmatched junction bases: 5. CDR3 length: 13 residues. CDR1 GTSNPN and CDR2 SVGIG come from the germline V gene (reference sequence). CDR3 in amino acids: CACTRDYSYEQYF. CDR3 bases: TGTGCCTGCACCCGGGACTACTCCTACGAGCAGTACTTC.

The CDR3 nucleotides read TGCGCCAGCAGCTTGGAGCAGAGGTTGGCAGATACGCAGTATTTT. Translation gives CASSLEQRLADTQYF. This chain uses TRBV5-1 with TRBJ2-3; D gene ambiguous. Germline CDR1 reads SGHRS; CDR2 reads YFSETQ. V gave up 0 bases and J gave up 4 bases, with 12 bases separating them. The CDR3 has 15 residues.

The V gene is TRBV29-1, the J gene TRBJ2-7, with D possibly TRBD1 on 6 matching bases. Between the trimmed V and J ends, which lost 7 bases and 5 bases, there was a span of 12 bases. The CDR3 is made up of 11 amino acids. CDR1 is SQVTM, CDR2 ANQGSEA, per germline. The CDR3 loop is CSAATGNEQYF. DNA for the CDR3: TGCAGCGCCGCAACAGGGAACGAGCAGTACTTC.

This CDR3 reads CASSLAGAGSYTF. CDR3 in DNA: TGTGCCAGCAGCTTAGCAGGAGCGGGGAGCTACACCTTC. The rearrangement joins TRBV11-1 to TRBJ1-2; no definite D call. V was trimmed by 0 bases and J by 9 bases, leaving 11 bases between them. The CDR3 spans 13 residues. CDR1 is SGHAT and CDR2 is FQDESV in the germline V gene (reference sequence).

This rearrangement joins TRBV27 to TRBJ1-2, with D unclear. From germline, CDR1 is MNHEY and CDR2 SMNVEV (reference sequence). CDR3 length equals 13 residues. V was pared by 4 bases and J by 3 bases, with 9 bases between. The CDR3 bases are TGTGCCAGCAGTTGGCGGACGGACTATGGCTACACCTTC. This encodes CASSWRTDYGYTF.

This rearrangement joins TRBV5-1 to TRBJ1-2, with D unresolved. V shed 4 bases and J shed 7 bases, with 17 bases lying between them. CDR1 SGHRS and CDR2 YFSETQ come from the germline V gene. The CDR3 sequence is 14 residues long. The CDR3 DNA is TGCGCCAGCAGCCCCCTGATGGCAGACGGTGGCTACACCTTC. It is translated as CASSPLMADGGYTF. Full variable domain (rest looked up from reference TRBV5-1 and TRBJ1-2): KAGVTQTPRYLIKTRGQQVTLSCSPISGHRSVSWYQQTPGQGLQFLFEYFSETQRNKGNFPGRFSGRQFSNSRSEMNVSTLELGDSALYLCASSPLMADGGYTFGSGTRLTVV.

V and J are TRBV15 and TRBJ2-7; D is perhaps TRBD1 (5 bases). Trimming removed 0 bases at V and 7 bases at J, with 16 bases between. This CDR3 region has 15 residues. Germline V gene sequence: CDR1 LNHNV, CDR2 YYDKDF (reference sequence). The CDR3 DNA reads TGTGCCACCAGCAGAGATTACGCAGGGCCGGAGGAGCAGTACTTC. Translated, it gives CATSRDYAGPEEQYF.

The chain is built from TRBV6-6 and TRBJ2-5; TRBD2 agrees at 8 bases. Germline trimming cut 5 bases from V and 2 bases from J; bases unmatched to any gene: 19. Germline lookup yields CDR1 MNHNY and CDR2 SVGAGI (reference sequence). The CDR3 sequence is 19 residues long. CDR3: CASSRRRDPGRGAQETQYF. The DNA of the CDR3 is TGTGCCAGCAGTCGACGTAGGGACCCCGGGCGGGGGGCTCAAGAGACCCAGTACTTC.

In DNA form, the CDR3 reads TGCGCCAGCAGCCAAGGGGGAACTTCCGACGAGCAGTACTTC. It specifies CASSQGGTSDEQYF. The V gene is TRBV4-1, the J gene TRBJ2-7; unclear D gene. Germline V CDR1 and CDR2: MGHRA, YSYEKL. Trimming removed 1 base from V and 5 bases from J, with 12 bases in between. The CDR3 extends over 14 amino acids.

V is TRBV7-9 and J is TRBJ2-5; weak D call: TRBD2 (6 bases). Germline CDR1 is SEHNR and CDR2 is FQNEAQ (reference sequence). The CDR3 runs to 16 residues. V was shortened by 6 bases and J by 5 bases, with 22 bases between the two germline ends. Here the CDR3 DNA reads TGTGCCAGCAGGCCTCTTACACCCCGCCGGGAGGAGACCCAGTACTTC. Translated, it gives CASRPLTPRREETQYF.

This rearrangement joins TRBV10-1 to TRBJ1-2; unclear D gene. The CDR3 is 11 residues long. V was shortened by 4 bases and J by 4 bases, with 4 bases between the two germline ends. Germline V gene data show CDR1 as WNHNN and CDR2 as SYGVQD (reference sequence). The CDR3 loop is CASSGTYGYTF. The CDR3, as DNA: TGCGCCAGCAGTGGAACCTATGGCTACACCTTC.

The chain recombines TRBV28 with TRBJ2-1; D is uncertain. In germline, CDR1 is MDHEN, CDR2 SYDVKM. V was shortened by 8 bases and J by 4 bases, with 12 bases between the two germline ends. There are 13 residues in the CDR3. The DNA for the CDR3 is TGTGCCAGCTATGATGGGTTATACAATGAGCAGTTCTTC. This gives the protein CASYDGLYNEQFF.

Details on this clone: Distinct nucleotide sequences in the sample also encode this CDR3. The gene calls are TRBV5-1 and TRBJ1-3; D is perhaps TRBD1 (5 bases). This CDR3 is built from 14 residues. From germline, CDR1 is SGHRS and CDR2 YFSETQ. Trimming cost V 4 bases and J 2 bases, with 10 bases left between them. CDR3 in amino acids: CASSPGGAGNTIYF. In nucleotides, the CDR3 is TGCGCCAGCAGCCCTGGGGGGGCTGGAAACACCATATATTTT.